The rows below give T cell receptor beta chains drawn from one sample of a study of blood T cell repertoires in COVID-19. TCRdb's table, derived via immunoSEQ multiplex PCR, lists solely in-frame clones and lacks some. This repertoire shows roughly 72,000 clones, 88% found once; its top ten account for approximately 46%. Material: peripheral blood. These receptors were taken from a human donor in a cohort sampled during active COVID-19. CDR3s include the opening cysteine and the closing phenylalanine or tryptophan. D genes are given only for firm matches. The size field is filled for only some rows; it gives once, few, many or a size class.

V gene: TRBV28
clone size: NA
J gene: TRBJ2-7
D gene: NA
CDR3 DNA: TGTGCCAGCAGTTTGTCAGGGTACTACGAGCAGTACTTC
CDR3 protein: CASSLSGYYEQYF

V gene: TRBV19
clone size: NA
J gene: TRBJ1-5
D gene: TRBD1
CDR3 DNA: TGTGCCAGTAGTACTCGGGACAGGACGCTCTCTCAGCCCCAGCATTTT
CDR3 protein: CASSTRDRTLSQPQHF

V gene: TRBV2
clone size: NA
J gene: TRBJ2-3
D gene: NA
CDR3 DNA: TGTGCCAGCAGTGAAACCCCCGCGGGCCCAGATACGCAGTATTTT
CDR3 protein: CASSETPAGPDTQYF

V gene: TRBV11-3
clone size: NA
J gene: TRBJ2-7
D gene: NA
CDR3 DNA: TGTGCCAGCAGCTTAGTAGCGGAAGTACCCTACGAGCAGTACTTC
CDR3 protein: CASSLVAEVPYEQYF

V gene: TRBV9
clone size: NA
J gene: TRBJ2-7
D gene: TRBD1
CDR3 DNA: TGTGCCAGCAGCGTCGGACAGGGATATGGGGAGCAGTACTTC
CDR3 protein: CASSVGQGYGEQYF

V gene: TRBV30
clone size: NA
J gene: TRBJ1-1
D gene: NA
CDR3 DNA: TGTGCCTGGAGTGTACAGGATATGAACACTGAAGCTTTCTTT
CDR3 protein: CAWSVQDMNTEAFF

V gene: TRBV4-1
clone size: NA
J gene: TRBJ1-4
D gene: NA
CDR3 DNA: TGCGCCAGCAGCCAAGGATGGGGGCCTGGGACAACTAATGAAAAACTGTTTTTT
CDR3 protein: CASSQGWGPGTTNEKLFF

V gene: TRBV2
clone size: few
J gene: TRBJ2-1
D gene: TRBD2
CDR3 DNA: TGTGCCAGCAGTGATGGGACTAGCCGGTTTCGTGAGCAGTTCTTC
CDR3 protein: CASSDGTSRFREQFF

V gene: TRBV19
clone size: NA
J gene: TRBJ2-3
D gene: NA
CDR3 DNA: TGTGCCAGTAGTGCGAAGACTAGCACAGATACGCAGTATTTT
CDR3 protein: CASSAKTSTDTQYF

V gene: TRBV6-5
clone size: NA
J gene: TRBJ2-3
D gene: TRBD1
CDR3 DNA: TGTGCCAGCCGGGACAGGGCGCCAGATACGCAGTATTTT
CDR3 protein: CASRDRAPDTQYF

V gene: TRBV2
clone size: once
J gene: TRBJ1-3
D gene: TRBD1
CDR3 DNA: TGTGCCAGCTGCACGGGACAGGGGACCACCATATATTTT
CDR3 protein: CASCTGQGTTIYF

V gene: TRBV21-1
clone size: NA
J gene: TRBJ2-3
D gene: NA
CDR3 DNA: TGTGCCAGCAGCAAAGCGAACAGGACTAGATTCCTGGATACGCAGTATTTT
CDR3 protein: CASSKANRTRFLDTQYF

V gene: TRBV28
clone size: NA
J gene: TRBJ2-2
D gene: TRBD2
CDR3 DNA: TGTGCCAGCAGTTCGGGGGGGGCCGGGGAGCTGTTTTTT
CDR3 protein: CASSSGGAGELFF

V gene: TRBV5-4
clone size: NA
J gene: TRBJ1-4
D gene: NA
CDR3 DNA: TGTGCCAGCAGCACGGGGGGAACCTTTCATAATGAAAAACTGTTTTTT
CDR3 protein: CASSTGGTFHNEKLFF

V gene: TRBV18
clone size: once
J gene: TRBJ1-5
D gene: NA
CDR3 DNA: TGTGCCAGCTCACCCGACAGGCGAGATCAGCCCCAGCATTTT
CDR3 protein: CASSPDRRDQPQHF

V gene: TRBV13
clone size: NA
J gene: TRBJ2-2
D gene: TRBD2
CDR3 DNA: TGTGCCAGCAGCTTAGGCAGACTAGCGGGAGATGGCGGGGAGCTGTTTTTT
CDR3 protein: CASSLGRLAGDGGELFF

V gene: TRBV18
clone size: NA
J gene: TRBJ2-1
D gene: TRBD1
CDR3 DNA: TGTGCCAGCTCAGACCTCGGGGACAGGTTCTCCTACAATGAGCAGTTCTTC
CDR3 protein: CASSDLGDRFSYNEQFF

V gene: TRBV19
clone size: NA
J gene: TRBJ1-1
D gene: TRBD1
CDR3 DNA: TGTGCCAGTAGCCCTACAGGGGGGGACACTGAAGCTTTCTTT
CDR3 protein: CASSPTGGDTEAFF

V gene: TRBV7-9
clone size: NA
J gene: TRBJ2-1
D gene: TRBD1
CDR3 DNA: TGTGCCAGCAGCTTAATGGGACAGGGGGATAATGAGCAGTTCTTC
CDR3 protein: CASSLMGQGDNEQFF

V gene: TRBV7-3
clone size: NA
J gene: TRBJ1-1
D gene: NA
CDR3 DNA: TGTGCCAGCAGCTTAGGGGGGTCGAACACTGAAGCTTTCTTT
CDR3 protein: CASSLGGSNTEAFF